One and the same sample provided the 7 T cell receptor beta chains below, sequenced in a study of human T cells and chemical hapten exposure. Time point specified: pre-sensitization, week 0. The treatment denotes: therapeutic diphenylcyclopropenone sensitization with weekly scalp DPC. In TCRdb, the RACE reads were re-called with MiXCR into one record per CDR3 protein. Of 300,000 to 400,000 distinct CDR3 sequences listed, more than 4.5% are singletons. The sequencing used whole blood, collected in connection with sensitization to the hapten diphenylcyclopropenone (DPC). Receptors originate from a woman in her fifties or sixties with alopecia areata. Some clones in this sample may be carry-over from other donors' samples.

This clonotype was detected a few times. The gene calls are TRBV29-1 and TRBJ2-7, with D unresolved. The CDR3 spans 11 residues. Trimming pared 4 bases from V and 1 base from J, leaving 5 bases between. Germline CDR1 and CDR2: SQVTM and ANQGSEA. CDR3 nucleotide sequence: TGCAGCGTTGGCAGATCCTACGAGCAGTACTTC. Translated, it gives CSVGRSYEQYF.

This clonotype showed up just a few times. The rearrangement links TRBV5-1 to TRBJ1-1, with a possible D match to TRBD1 (5 bases). Germline V gene sequence: CDR1 SGHRS, CDR2 YFSETQ. The CDR3 length is 11 residues. V was shortened by 5 bases and J by 11 bases, with 13 bases between the two germline ends. CDR3 in DNA: TGCGCCAGCAGTCCCGGGGACCACGCTTTCTTT. It encodes CASSPGDHAFF.

This chain connects TRBV9 to TRBJ2-3; D might be TRBD1 or TRBD2, each matching 5 bases. V lost 3 bases to trimming and J lost 4 bases, with 30 bases between them. The germline gives CDR1 SGDLS, CDR2 YYNGEE. The CDR3 loop spans 20 amino acids. The CDR3 here is CASSGTGTLDFPRIPDTQYF. In DNA, the CDR3 is TGTGCCAGCAGCGGAACCGGGACGTTGGATTTCCCCCGGATTCCAGATACGCAGTATTTT.

Ten or more counts support this clonotype. The chain joins TRBV12-3 or TRBV12-4 to TRBJ2-1, with D possibly being TRBD1 or TRBD2 (5 bases each). There are 16 residues in the CDR3. Trimming shortened V by 6 bases and J by 2 bases, and 17 bases separated the two germline ends. The CDR3 DNA reads as TGTGCCAGCAGAGGAACCGGGACCGAGACCTACAATGAGCAGTTCTTC. Translating it yields CASRGTGTETYNEQFF.

The sample holds a few counts of this clonotype. This rearrangement joins TRBV15 to TRBJ2-3; TRBD2 matches at 7 bases. This CDR3 contains 13 residues. Unmatched junction bases numbered 4, after V lost 9 bases and J lost 1 base. Germline loops: CDR1 LNHNV, CDR2 YYDKDF (reference sequence). CDR3 bases: TGTGCCACTCATGGGGGGGGCACAGATACGCAGTATTTT. Its translation is CATHGGGTDTQYF. Full variable domain (rest looked up from reference TRBV15 and TRBJ2-3): DAMVIQNPRYQVTQFGKPVTLSCSQTLNHNVMYWYQQKSSQAPKLLFHYYDKDFNNEADTPDNFQSRRPNTSFCFLDIRSPGLGDTAMYLCATHGGGTDTQYFGPGTRLTVL.

Ten or more counts support this clonotype. The rearrangement uses TRBV20-1 and TRBJ2-7; D gene ambiguous. Trimming pared 1 base from V and 1 base from J, leaving 8 bases between. This CDR3 region has 13 residues. Per germline, CDR1 DFQATT and CDR2 SNEGSKA (reference sequence). CDR3: CSARGITSYEQYF. For the CDR3, the DNA is TGCAGTGCTAGAGGGATCACTTCCTACGAGCAGTACTTC.

This clonotype was observed many times. The chain couples TRBV12-5 to TRBJ2-7; D is perhaps TRBD1 or TRBD2 (6 bases each). The length of the CDR3 is 12 residues. The germline CDR1 and CDR2 sequences are LGHNT and FRNRAP. The CDR3 here is CARGGKPYEQYF. The CDR3 region has the DNA TGTGCCAGGGGCGGGAAACCCTACGAGCAGTACTTC.